This TCR beta chain was sequenced for a study of blood T cell repertoires in COVID-19. The wider study: Recovered status in Cohort 3 required two negative PCRs, clearance, or symptom resolution.

The V gene's germline CDR1 is SGHAT and CDR2 FQNNGV. This CDR3 is built from 15 residues. Trimming removed 1 base from V and 0 bases from J, with 7 bases in between. Generated by immunoSEQ multiplex PCR, the TCRdb table keeps only in-frame clones and is missing some. The table lists about 400,000 clones, more than 75% of them singletons, with less than 2.5% in the top ten. This clone came up a few times. The genes are TRBV11-2 and TRBJ1-3, with D possibly matching TRBD1 (6 bases). Sequenced sample: PBMCs or T cells enriched from blood (not recorded which). This TCR derives from a man in his forties or fifties in a cohort exposed to, infected with or recovered from COVID-19 (not recorded which). CDR3 loop: CASSLGTVSGNTIYF. The DNA for the CDR3 is TGTGCCAGCAGCTTAGGGACAGTCTCTGGAAACACCATATATTTT.